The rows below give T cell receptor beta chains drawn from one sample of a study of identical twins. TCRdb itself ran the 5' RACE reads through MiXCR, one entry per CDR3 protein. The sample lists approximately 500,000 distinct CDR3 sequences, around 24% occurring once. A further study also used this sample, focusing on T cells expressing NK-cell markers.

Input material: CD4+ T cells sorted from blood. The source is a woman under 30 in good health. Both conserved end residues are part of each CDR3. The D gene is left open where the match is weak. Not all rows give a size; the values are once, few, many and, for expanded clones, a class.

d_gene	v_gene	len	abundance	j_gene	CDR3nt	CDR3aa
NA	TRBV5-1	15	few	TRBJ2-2	TGCGCCAGCAGCTTGGTACAGCCTAAGACCGGGGAGCTGTTTTTT	CASSLVQPKTGELFF
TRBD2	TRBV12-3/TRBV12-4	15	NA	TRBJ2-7	TGTGCCAGCAGTGGTAGCGGGTTAAGCTCCTACGAGCAGTACTTC	CASSGSGLSSYEQYF
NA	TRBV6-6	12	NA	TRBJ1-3	TGTGCCACGAGGTTCGTTGGAAACACCATATATTTT	CATRFVGNTIYF
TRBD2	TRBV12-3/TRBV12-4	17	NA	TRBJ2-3	TGTGCCAGCAGTGGACCCAAAGCGGGGGGGAGCACAGATACGCAGTATTTT	CASSGPKAGGSTDTQYF
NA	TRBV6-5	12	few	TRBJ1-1	TGTGCCAGCGGGCTGCCCAGGACTGAAGCTTTCTTT	CASGLPRTEAFF
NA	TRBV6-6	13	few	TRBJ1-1	TGTGCCAGCAGTTACATCATGAACACTGAAGCTTTCTTT	CASSYIMNTEAFF
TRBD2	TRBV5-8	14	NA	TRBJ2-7	TGTGCCAGCAGCCGGACTAGCGGGATTCACGAGCAGTACTTC	CASSRTSGIHEQYF
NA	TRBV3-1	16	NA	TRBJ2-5	TGTGCCAGCAGCCAAGACATTCCAGGCGGACAAGAGACCCAGTACTTC	CASSQDIPGGQETQYF
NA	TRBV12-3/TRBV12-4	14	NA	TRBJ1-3	TGTGCCAGCTGCGCCTTAAGCGTGGGGAACACCATATATTTT	CASCALSVGNTIYF
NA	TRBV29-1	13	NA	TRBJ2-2	TGCAGCGTTGAAGGGCCAAGAACCGGGGAGCTGTTTTTT	CSVEGPRTGELFF
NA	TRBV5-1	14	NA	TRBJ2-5	TGCGCCAGCAGCTCCCTCCCGGGTGTGGAGACCCAGTACTTC	CASSSLPGVETQYF
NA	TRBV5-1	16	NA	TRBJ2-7	TGCGCCAGCAGCTTGGGACGACCGGGGAAAACCTACGAGCAGTACTTC	CASSLGRPGKTYEQYF
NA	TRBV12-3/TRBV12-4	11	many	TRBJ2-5	TGTGCCAGCAGTCCGGGACTGACTTGGTACTTC	CASSPGLTWYF
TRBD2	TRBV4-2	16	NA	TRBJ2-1	TGTGCCAGCAGTCATACTAGCGGGGGGGTATCAAATGAGCAGTTCTTC	CASSHTSGGVSNEQFF
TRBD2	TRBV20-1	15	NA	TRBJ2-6	TGCAGTGCTAGGAGCGGGGGGGTTGGGGCCAACGTCCTGACTTTC	CSARSGGVGANVLTF
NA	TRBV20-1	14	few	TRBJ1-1	TGCAGTGCTAGGGTGGATCCTTCGAACACTGAAGCTTTCTTT	CSARVDPSNTEAFF
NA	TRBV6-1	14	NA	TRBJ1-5	TGTGCCAGCAGCCAGGGTAGGAGCAATCAGCCCCAGCATTTT	CASSQGRSNQPQHF
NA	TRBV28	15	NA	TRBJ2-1	TGTGCCAGCAGACCTTTACTAGCATCCTACAATGAGCAGTTCTTC	CASRPLLASYNEQFF
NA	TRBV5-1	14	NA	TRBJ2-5	TGCGCCAGCAGAATAATGGACCTGGGCGACACCCAGTACTTC	CASRIMDLGDTQYF
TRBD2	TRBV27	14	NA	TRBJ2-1	TGTGCCAGCAGTCCCGGGACTAGGGTTAATGAGCAGTTCTTC	CASSPGTRVNEQFF
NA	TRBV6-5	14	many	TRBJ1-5	TGTGCCAGCAGTTACTCGAGCGGGATTCAGCCCCAGCATTTT	CASSYSSGIQPQHF
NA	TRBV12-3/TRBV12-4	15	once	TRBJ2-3	TGTGCCAGCAGTTTCTTGGCGTGGGGCACAGATACGCAGTATTTT	CASSFLAWGTDTQYF
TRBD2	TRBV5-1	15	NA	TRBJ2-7	TGCGCCAGCAGCTCTGGGACTAGCGGGGGCTACGAGCAGTACTTC	CASSSGTSGGYEQYF
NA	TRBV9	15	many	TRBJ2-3	TGTGCCAGCAGCAGCGGGCCGTGGGCGACAGATACGCAGTATTTT	CASSSGPWATDTQYF
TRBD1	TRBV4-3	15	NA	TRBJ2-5	TGCGCCAGCAGCCAGGAACCCGGACAGGTAGAGGCCCAGTACTTC	CASSQEPGQVEAQYF
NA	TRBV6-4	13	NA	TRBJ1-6	TGTGCCAGCATCTTAGGTTATAATTCACCCCTCCACTTT	CASILGYNSPLHF
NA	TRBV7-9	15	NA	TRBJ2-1	TGTGCCAGCAGCTTATTCGGAGGTGGGGAGAATGAGCAGTTCTTC	CASSLFGGGENEQFF
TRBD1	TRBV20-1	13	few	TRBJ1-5	TGCAGTGCCCTTAGACAGGGTAATCAGCCCCAGCATTTT	CSALRQGNQPQHF
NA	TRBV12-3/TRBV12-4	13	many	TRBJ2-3	TGTGCCAGCAGCACAGGGCTGGCAGATACGCAGTATTTT	CASSTGLADTQYF
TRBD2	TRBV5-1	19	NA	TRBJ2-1	TGCGCCAGCAGATACACCGGGACTAGCGGGGGAACCATCTACAATGAGCAGTTCTTC	CASRYTGTSGGTIYNEQFF
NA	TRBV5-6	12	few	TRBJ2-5	TGTGCCAGCAGCTTGTCCCCAGAGACCCAGTACTTC	CASSLSPETQYF